Following are 12 T cell receptor beta chains from one sample sequenced in a study of blood T cell repertoires in COVID-19. Sequencing was performed with immunoSEQ multiplex PCR; in TCRdb, only in-frame clones are kept and a portion is missing. The table shows a few hundred thousand clones, with under 90% occurring only once. Sequencing input: peripheral blood. The receptors originated from a young woman with acute or convalescent COVID-19.

This sequence joins TRBV7-2 and TRBJ2-1, with TRBD1 identical over 7 bases. Germline lookup yields CDR1 SGHTA and CDR2 FQGNSA. The CDR3 totals 13 residues. V shed 3 bases and J 7 bases; nucleotides not matched to a gene: 3. For the CDR3, the DNA is TGTGCCAGCAGCTTCAAGGGGGCAAATGAGCAGTTCTTC. Protein sequence: CASSFKGANEQFF. Drawing the rest from reference TRBV7-2 and TRBJ2-1, the complete variable domain is GAGVSQSPSNKVTEKGKDVELRCDPISGHTALYWYRQSLGQGLEFLIYFQGNSAPDKSGLPSDRFSAERTGGSVSTLTIQRTQQEDSAVYLCASSFKGANEQFFGPGTRLTVL.

This clone was seen just once. The chain recombines TRBV5-6 with TRBJ2-5; TRBD1 might be the D (5 bases). Trimming took 1 base from V and 4 from J, leaving 5 bases between them. CDR3 length: 12 amino acids. The V gene's germline CDR1 is SGHDT and CDR2 YYEEEE. The CDR3: CASSLRGETQYF. In DNA form, the CDR3 reads TGTGCCAGCAGCTTGAGGGGAGAGACCCAGTACTTC.

This clone was counted once. V usage is TRBV27 and J usage is TRBJ1-5; D call uncertain. Trimming pared 0 bases from V and 7 bases from J, leaving 13 bases between. Germline V CDR1 and CDR2: MNHEY, SMNVEV (reference sequence). This CDR3 contains 15 residues. The CDR3 here is CASSLSSAQTQPQHF. CDR3 nucleotide sequence: TGTGCCAGCAGTTTATCGTCGGCACAGACACAGCCCCAGCATTTT.

The chain joins TRBV12-3 or TRBV12-4 to TRBJ2-1, with no clear D. The CDR3 extends over 12 amino acids. V lost 3 bases, J lost 13 bases, and 13 bases lay in between. The CDR3 DNA is TGTGCCAGCAGTTTCGGGTCTCATCCCCAGTTCTTC. This sequence encodes CASSFGSHPQFF.

This chain links TRBV20-1 with TRBJ2-2; no clear D gene. The germline V and J ends were trimmed by 3 bases and 6 bases, with 11 bases remaining between them. The length of the CDR3 is 13 residues. Germline V gives CDR1 DFQATT, CDR2 SNEGSKA (reference sequence). CDR3 bases: TGCAGTGCTAGTCTAAGCGACTCCGGGGAGCTGTTTTTT. The encoded protein is CSASLSDSGELFF.

This chain connects TRBV28 to TRBJ1-6, with D possibly TRBD1 on 5 matching bases. Trimming stripped 2 bases from V and 7 bases from J, with 12 bases between. This CDR3 contains 15 residues. CDR1 is MDHEN and CDR2 is SYDVKM in the germline V gene. The CDR3 loop is CASSLQGQWNSPLHF. DNA for the CDR3: TGTGCCAGCAGTTTACAGGGCCAGTGGAATTCACCCCTCCACTTT.

On this clone: A read error may produce the germline difference seen at one junction end. CDR3 region: CASQGTRRPF. Written as DNA, the CDR3 is TGTGCCAGCCAAGGGACTAGAAGGCCTTTT. This rearrangement joins TRBV6-5 to TRBJ2-3; 8 bases fit TRBD2. The CDR3 totals 10 residues. Germline CDR1 is MNHEY and CDR2 is SVGAGI.

The V call is TRBV7-2, the J call TRBJ2-3; TRBD1 agrees at 9 bases. Germline CDR1 is SGHTA and CDR2 is FQGNSA. V lost 5 bases and J lost 1; bases outside the gene matches: 7. The CDR3 is 16 residues long. CDR3 bases: TGTGCCAGCAGCCCGCGGACAGGGGAAGGCACAGATACGCAGTATTTT. The encoded protein is CASSPRTGEGTDTQYF.

J is TRBJ2-7 and V is TRBV29-1, with D maybe TRBD2 (5 bases). The CDR3 loop spans 13 amino acids. Trimming removed 1 base at V and 2 bases at J, with 9 bases between. Germline V lookup: CDR1 SQVTM, CDR2 ANQGSEA. The CDR3 protein is CSVEVSATYEQYF. In nucleotides, the CDR3 is TGCAGCGTTGAAGTTAGCGCAACCTACGAGCAGTACTTC.

The chain employs TRBV10-3 and TRBJ1-2, with D maybe TRBD1 (5 bases). Germline V CDR1 and CDR2: ENHRY, SYGVKD. Trimming left V 7 bases short and J 2 bases short, with 11 bases between. The CDR3 length is 13 residues. CDR3 bases: TGTGCCATCATGGGGGGTGGGAACTATGGCTACACCTTC. Translating gives CAIMGGGNYGYTF.

This chain uses TRBV19 with TRBJ2-1, with 8 nucleotides matching TRBD2. Germline assignment: CDR1 LNHDA and CDR2 SQIVND (reference sequence). The CDR3 contains 14 residues. V lost 5 bases, J lost 5 bases, and 5 bases stayed unmatched. The chain's CDR3 is CASSQTSGHNEQFF. The CDR3 DNA is TGTGCCAGTAGTCAAACTAGCGGTCACAATGAGCAGTTCTTC.

The chain recombines TRBV10-3 with TRBJ2-2; TRBD2 might be the D (6 bases). Germline V gene sequence: CDR1 ENHRY, CDR2 SYGVKD. This CDR3 comprises 14 residues. Trimming cost V 5 bases and J 7 bases, with 14 bases left between them. This chain's CDR3 is CAISTGVTNGELFF. The CDR3 bases are TGTGCCATCAGTACGGGGGTGACGAACGGGGAGCTGTTTTTT.